This T cell receptor (beta chain) is from a study of shared clonotypes between healthy human individuals. Study-wide results and limits: Generally, estimated richness proved larger in naive subsets than it did in memory subsets.

On this clone itself: Its antigen is not identified.

Sorted-subset replicate PCRs used 200 ng DNA, around 31,000 T cell genomes. Assay: immunoSEQ multiplex PCR; the TCRdb copy retains only in-frame clones and omits some. The sample carries roughly 1,100,000 clones, about 77% recorded once. The CDR3 loop spans 14 amino acids. V trimming: 4 bases; J trimming: 2 bases; junction bases outside the gene matches: 2. Per germline, CDR1 SGHNT and CDR2 YYREEE (reference sequence). The chain recombines TRBV5-4 with TRBJ2-3, with TRBD2 matching over 9 bases. This TCR derives from a man between 18 and 35 years old in good health. The sample was memory CD4+ T cells sorted from blood. Documented subset: CD45RA-negative fraction. CDR3 DNA sequence: TGTGCCAGCAGCCGCGGGGGGGACACAGATACGCAGTATTTT. Its protein is CASSRGGDTDTQYF.